The source of this T cell receptor (beta chain) is a study of T cells in Graves' hyperthyroidism and ophthalmopathy. Amplified TCR beta CDR3 regions came from RNA transcripts. In the first-round RT-PCR of the TCR CDR3, the HTBI primer set was used. TCRdb used MiXCR to reprocess the multiplex PCR reads, holding one entry per CDR3 protein. This sample has approximately 400,000 distinct CDR3 sequences, with about 14% found just once. Uncontrolled infection, other autoimmune disease, pregnancy or lactation led to exclusion. Roughly 9.1 ml of fresh peripheral blood supplied the PBMCs. Study-wide results and caveats: Peripheral blood also featured most of the thyroid clonotypes expanded above 0.001.

V shed 5 bases, J shed 0 bases, and the junction held 6 bases outside the gene matches. The CDR3 is 16 amino acids. Germline CDR1 MDHEN, CDR2 SYDVKM. This clonotype showed up many times. Its specificity is unknown. The J gene is TRBJ1-1, the V gene TRBV28; 10 bases match TRBD1. Sequencing was performed on blood. This sequence was found in a woman aged 60 to 75 with Graves' hyperthyroidism. In DNA, the CDR3 is TGTGCCAGCAGTCCTGACAGGGGGCTGATGAACACTGAAGCTTTCTTT. Protein product: CASSPDRGLMNTEAFF.